The sequence of this T cell receptor (beta chain) was determined in a study of T-cell reconstitution after alpha-beta-depleted transplantation in children. The study's findings and limits: Surviving recipient cells, namely T cells and thymic progenitors, were the source of high day-60 TCRbeta diversity in some patients. As was reported, about two months after transplant, alpha-beta T cells came from several hundred expanded graft clones. T-cell counts and diversity were attributed mostly to newly produced T cells one year after transplant.

This clonotype was counted between two and nine times. Its cognate antigen is unknown. This CDR3 has 15 residues. Germline CDR1 is LNHNV and CDR2 is YYDKDF (reference sequence). The ends were cut back, 5 bases at V and 0 bases at J, with 11 bases in the middle. A TCRbeta library incorporating unique molecular identifiers was prepared. TCRdb analysed the PCR reads with MiXCR anew, one entry per CDR3 protein. The sample records fewer than 550,000 distinct CDR3 sequences, about an eighth being singletons. This receptor was identified in a female patient aged 2-10 years who had a stem cell transplant for aplastic anemia, so the T cells may come from the graft donor. This chain links TRBV15 with TRBJ2-1; no clear D. The sample in question was PBMCs, mostly from graft donor cells, obtained 180 days after TCRalphabeta/CD19-depleted stem cell transplant. This CDR3 is CATSPAFSSYNEQFF. The CDR3 DNA is TGTGCCACCAGCCCAGCGTTTAGCTCCTACAATGAGCAGTTCTTC.